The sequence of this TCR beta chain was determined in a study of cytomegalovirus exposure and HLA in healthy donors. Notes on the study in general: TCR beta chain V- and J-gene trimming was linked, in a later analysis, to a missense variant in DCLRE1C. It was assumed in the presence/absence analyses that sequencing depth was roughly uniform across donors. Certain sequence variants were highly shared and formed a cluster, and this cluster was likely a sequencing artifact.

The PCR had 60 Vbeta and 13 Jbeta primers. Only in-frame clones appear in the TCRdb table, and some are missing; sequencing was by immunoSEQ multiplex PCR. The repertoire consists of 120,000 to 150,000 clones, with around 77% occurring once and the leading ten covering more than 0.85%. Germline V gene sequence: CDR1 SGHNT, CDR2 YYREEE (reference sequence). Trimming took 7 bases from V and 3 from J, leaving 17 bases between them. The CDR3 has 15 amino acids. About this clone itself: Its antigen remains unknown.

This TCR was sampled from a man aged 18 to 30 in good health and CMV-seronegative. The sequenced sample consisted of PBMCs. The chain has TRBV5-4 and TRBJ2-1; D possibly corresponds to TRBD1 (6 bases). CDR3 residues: CASLANRAGYNEQFF. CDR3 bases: TGTGCCAGCTTAGCGAACAGGGCCGGCTACAATGAGCAGTTCTTC. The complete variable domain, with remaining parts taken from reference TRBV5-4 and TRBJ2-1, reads ETGVTQSPTHLIKTRGQQVTLRCSSQSGHNTVSWYQQALGQGPQFIFQYYREEENGRGNFPPRFSGLQFPNYSSELNVNALELDDSALYLCASLANRAGYNEQFFGPGTRLTVL.